The entry below gives a single T cell receptor beta chain sequence along with its context. The target antigen is unknown. Both iRepertoire HTBI primers and Arm-PCR of CDR3 regions were used to build the TCR beta libraries. Each CDR3 protein is one row after TCRdb ran MiXCR on the multiplex PCR reads. The repertoire holds under 350,000 distinct CDR3 sequences, with under 25% as singletons. Time point given: persistent/refractory GD, antithyroid drugs over 5 years with positive TRAb. After RNA was extracted from PBMCs, the TCR library was made from it. This entry belongs to a study of regulatory T cells in long-lasting Graves disease. Study-level information: Persistent Graves' disease meant over 5 years of antithyroid drugs with positive TSH receptor antibodies. Study-wide findings and caveats: Limited sample numbers may have lowered accuracy. When disease was persistent, TRBV28, TRBJ1-2 and TRBJ2-5 were the favored segments. Among the persistent patients, fewer than 3,500 public clonotypes were shared, more than the roughly 970 shared among new patients.

The V segment lost 6 bases and the J segment 4 bases; nucleotides outside the gene matches: 4. The CDR3 contains 13 residues. The TCR was taken from a female donor with Graves disease. This material consisted of peripheral blood mononuclear cells (PBMCs), taken when the disease was refractory, from a patient treated with antithyroid drugs. V gene TRBV12-3 or TRBV12-4 combines with J gene TRBJ2-7; 9 bases fit TRBD1. CDR3 nucleotide sequence: TGTGCCAGCAGGACAGGGGGGGTTTACGAGCAGTACTTC. It translates to CASRTGGVYEQYF.